This TCR beta chain originates from a study of blood T cell repertoires in COVID-19. The data were produced by immunoSEQ multiplex PCR, yet TCRdb's version contains in-frame clones alone and is incomplete. The table has 55,000 to 95,000 clones, roughly four fifths seen once. The source of this sequence is a woman in her sixties or seventies with acute or convalescent COVID-19. The material sequenced was peripheral blood.

The CDR3 region has the DNA TGTGCCAGCAGTTTATCGACTGTTATCTCTGACATTCAGTACTTC. Translating it yields CASSLSTVISDIQYF. The chain has TRBV27 and TRBJ2-4; D is undetermined. CDR1 and CDR2 (germline): MNHEY, SMNVEV (reference sequence). The CDR3 has 15 residues. V was trimmed by 0 bases and J by 8 bases, leaving 14 bases between them.